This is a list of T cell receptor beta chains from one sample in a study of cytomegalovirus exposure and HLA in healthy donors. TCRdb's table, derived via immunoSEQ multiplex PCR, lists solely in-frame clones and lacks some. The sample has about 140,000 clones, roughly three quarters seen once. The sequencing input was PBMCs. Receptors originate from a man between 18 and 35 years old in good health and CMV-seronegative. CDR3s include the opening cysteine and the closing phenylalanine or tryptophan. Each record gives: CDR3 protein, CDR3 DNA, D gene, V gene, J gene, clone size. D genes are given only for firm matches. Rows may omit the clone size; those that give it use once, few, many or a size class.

CASSGGHQGFATNEKLFF	TGTGCCAGCAGCGGGGGCCACCAAGGATTCGCAACTAATGAAAAACTGTTTTTT	NA	TRBV5-6	TRBJ1-4	NA
CASSSQVPGQGKEGYTF	TGCGCCAGCAGCTCCCAAGTTCCGGGACAGGGGAAGGAGGGCTACACCTTC	TRBD1	TRBV5-1	TRBJ1-2	NA
CASTPGDVNNQPQHF	TGTGCCAGCACCCCAGGGGACGTCAACAATCAGCCCCAGCATTTT	NA	TRBV6-6	TRBJ1-5	NA
CASSLSGGHHQPQHF	TGTGCCAGCAGTTTATCAGGGGGCCACCATCAGCCCCAGCATTTT	TRBD1	TRBV27	TRBJ1-5	NA
CASSQDRDMNTGELFF	TGTGCCAGCAGCCAAGACAGGGATATGAACACCGGGGAGCTGTTTTTT	NA	TRBV14	TRBJ2-2	NA
CASSPDRYYGYTF	TGTGCCAGCAGCCCCGACAGGTACTATGGCTACACCTTC	NA	TRBV5-4	TRBJ1-2	few
CASSSQGRAAANEKLFF	TGTGCCAGCAGCTCACAGGGAAGGGCCGCAGCTAATGAAAAACTGTTTTTT	NA	TRBV7-2	TRBJ1-4	NA
CAISESTGRNEQYF	TGTGCCATCAGTGAGTCGACAGGGAGGAACGAGCAGTACTTC	NA	TRBV10-3	TRBJ2-7	NA
CASSSTWGWEAQYF	TGTGCCAGCAGTTCAACGTGGGGATGGGAGGCCCAGTACTTC	NA	TRBV27	TRBJ2-5	NA
CASREPGQGKNQPQHF	TGTGCCAGCAGAGAACCGGGACAGGGCAAAAATCAGCCCCAGCATTTT	TRBD1	TRBV6-6	TRBJ1-5	NA
CASSLGQGLRTDTQYF	TGTGCCAGCAGCCTTGGGCAGGGGCTCCGCACAGATACGCAGTATTTT	NA	TRBV27	TRBJ2-3	NA
CASSYSRDTEAFF	TGTGCCAGCAGTTACTCCCGGGACACTGAAGCTTTCTTT	NA	TRBV6-5	TRBJ1-1	NA
CASSLSLGRGTNYGYTF	TGTGCCAGCAGCCTTTCCTTGGGCAGGGGGACGAACTATGGCTACACCTTC	TRBD1	TRBV7-9	TRBJ1-2	NA
CAWSVGSGSTDTQYF	TGTGCCTGGAGTGTTGGTAGCGGGAGCACAGATACGCAGTATTTT	TRBD2	TRBV30	TRBJ2-3	NA
CASSLVAGLTDTQYF	TGTGCCAGCAGCTTAGTGGCAGGGCTCACAGATACGCAGTATTTT	NA	TRBV7-6	TRBJ2-3	NA
CASSQSAGTGTYEQYF	TGCGCCAGCAGCCAGAGCGCCGGGACAGGAACCTACGAGCAGTACTTC	TRBD1	TRBV4-3	TRBJ2-7	few
CASSGQGITGELFF	TGTGCCAGCAGCGGACAGGGGATCACCGGGGAGCTGTTTTTT	TRBD1	TRBV9	TRBJ2-2	NA
CASLTGAGDEKLFF	TGTGCCAGCCTTACAGGGGCAGGGGATGAAAAACTGTTTTTT	TRBD1	TRBV2	TRBJ1-4	NA
CASSTQQGQVEQYF	TGTGCCAGTAGTACCCAACAGGGACAGGTCGAGCAGTACTTC	TRBD1	TRBV19	TRBJ2-7	NA
CAWSEFKEGGPNQPQHF	TGTGCCTGGAGTGAGTTTAAAGAAGGGGGCCCAAATCAGCCCCAGCATTTT	TRBD1	TRBV30	TRBJ1-5	NA
CASSNLPRTADALGYGYTF	TGTGCCAGCAGCAATCTTCCCAGGACAGCGGATGCTTTAGGCTATGGCTACACCTTC	NA	TRBV7-9	TRBJ1-2	NA
CASSLAQGQGAYEQYF	TGTGCCAGCAGCTTAGCCCAAGGACAGGGGGCCTACGAGCAGTACTTC	TRBD1	TRBV7-9	TRBJ2-7	NA
CASSKGHQKVYEQYF	TGTGCCAGCAGTAAGGGACACCAAAAGGTCTACGAGCAGTACTTC	NA	TRBV6-5	TRBJ2-7	NA
CASSHRGSSYEQYF	TGTGCCAGCAGCCACAGGGGATCTTCCTACGAGCAGTACTTC	TRBD1	TRBV6-5	TRBJ2-7	NA
CASSVGRDRGTEAFF	TGTGCCAGCAGCGTTGGGAGGGACAGGGGCACTGAAGCTTTCTTT	TRBD1	TRBV7-9	TRBJ1-1	NA
CASNQQASNQPQHF	TGTGCCAGCAATCAACAGGCTAGCAATCAGCCCCAGCATTTT	NA	TRBV2	TRBJ1-5	NA
CASRMIFTKNIQYF	TGCGCCAGCAGAATGATATTCACTAAAAACATTCAGTACTTC	NA	TRBV5-1	TRBJ2-4	NA
CASSFDTYQPQHF	TGTGCCAGCAGCTTTGACACTTATCAGCCCCAGCATTTT	NA	TRBV7-9	TRBJ1-5	NA
CASSPGGGRLETQYF	TGTGCCAGCAGCCCGGGAGGGGGGCGCTTGGAGACCCAGTACTTC	TRBD2	TRBV5-6	TRBJ2-5	NA
CAISDSRDQPQHF	TGTGCCATCAGTGACAGCCGGGATCAGCCCCAGCATTTT	NA	TRBV10-3	TRBJ1-5	NA